This T cell receptor (beta chain) was sequenced in a study of cytomegalovirus exposure and HLA in healthy donors. PCR amplification relied on 60 Vbeta primers (plus 13 Jbeta primers). The repertoire was sequenced with immunoSEQ multiplex PCR; TCRdb's copy has only in-frame clones and lacks some. The sample lists 150,000 to 250,000 clones, roughly 85% seen once, with less than 2.5% in the top ten. The CDR3 has 16 residues. The germline CDR1 and CDR2 sequences are SNHLY and FYNNEI. The V segment lost 8 bases and the J segment 3 bases; nucleotides outside the gene matches: 10. The rearrangement joins TRBV2 to TRBJ1-1; 12 bases agree with TRBD1. The sequenced sample was PBMCs. The receptor's source is a woman aged 45-60 years in good health and CMV-seronegative. CDR3: CASRRDRGRGYTEAFF. CDR3 DNA sequence: TGTGCCAGCCGCCGGGACAGGGGGCGCGGGTACACTGAAGCTTTCTTT. Looking up the rest from reference TRBV2 and TRBJ1-1 gives the full variable domain: EPEVTQTPSHQVTQMGQEVILRCVPISNHLYFYWYRQILGQKVEFLVSFYNNEISEKSEIFDDQFSVERPDGSNFTLKIRSTKLEDSAMYFCASRRDRGRGYTEAFFGQGTRLTVV.